What follows is one TCR beta chain and its context. Its target is not known. The sample originates from a study of neoadjuvant nivolumab and ipilimumab in lung cancer. The study, taken as a whole, reports: Only a small number of samples underwent TCR sequencing. Resected tumors had greater TCR richness and clonality than uninvolved lung. Blood richness before therapy tracked richness in tumors resected after neoadjuvant therapy.

Sequencing used immunoSEQ multiplex PCR; TCRdb keeps in-frame clones, though not all of them. The sample records 40,000 to 55,000 clones, more than 85% being singletons. J gave up 4 bases and V 2 bases, and 9 bases lay outside the gene matches. The germline V gene has CDR1 MNHEY and CDR2 SVGAGI. The CDR3 has 16 amino acids. The receptor comes from an adult with non-small cell lung cancer. Some clones in this sample may be carry-over from other donors' samples. The rearrangement uses TRBV6-5 and TRBJ1-2; TRBD1 agrees at 8 bases. The specimen comprised blood, sampled before neoadjuvant nivolumab, alone or with ipilimumab. CDR3 in DNA: TGTGCCAGCAGTTACAGGACAGGGCGGCCCTCCTATGGCTACACCTTC. Protein: CASSYRTGRPSYGYTF.